This T cell receptor (beta chain) is from a study of technical replicates of blood from a few donors. This clone was seen once. Using immunoSEQ multiplex PCR, the repertoire was profiled, and TCRdb retains in-frame clones only, with some absent. The sample has about 98,000 clones; 95% are singletons. Trimming stripped 3 bases from V and 4 bases from J, with 9 bases between. The CDR3 consists of 14 residues. Germline loops: CDR1 MDHEN, CDR2 SYDVKM. Input material: T cells isolated from PBMCs. The sequence derives from a human donor in good health. The V gene is TRBV28, the J gene TRBJ2-2; D is perhaps TRBD1 (5 bases). The CDR3 loop reads CASSFKGITGELFF. CDR3 bases: TGTGCCAGCAGTTTTAAGGGGATCACCGGGGAGCTGTTTTTT.